What follows is one T cell receptor (beta chain) and its context. Method: immunoSEQ multiplex PCR; TCRdb's copy keeps in-frame clones and lacks some. The table lists about 210,000 clones, 65% to 85% of them singletons. The data derive from a study of blood T cell repertoires in COVID-19. V shed 2 bases and J 2 bases; nucleotides not matched to a gene: 3. Germline-derived CDR1 and CDR2 are ENHRY and SYGVKD. This CDR3 region has 17 residues. V is TRBV10-3 and J is TRBJ1-4, with 12 bases that match TRBD1. The source material was peripheral blood. The receptor comes from a woman in her 50s with acute or convalescent COVID-19. The CDR3 DNA reads as TGTGCCATCAGTGAGCTGGGACAGGGGGCCACTAATGAAAAACTGTTTTTT. It yields the protein CAISELGQGATNEKLFF.